This T cell receptor beta chain appears in the sequencing data of a study of long-term antiretroviral therapy in people with HIV. Worth noting for this clone: The antigen is unknown.

The CDR3 length is 15 residues. CDR1 is LNHDA, CDR2 SQIVND, per germline (reference sequence). With 6 bases clipped from V and 1 base from J, the junction kept 3 bases outside the gene matches. The libraries were made with immunoSEQ v3.0 at survey level. Only in-frame clones appear in the TCRdb table, and some are missing; sequencing was by immunoSEQ multiplex PCR. The sample contains 23,000 or so clones, roughly 84% of which appear only once. General study findings and limits: Missing from the dataset were any data on ART adherence, viral resistance or therapy changes. Clones that had undergone expansion before ART prevailed in the repertoire throughout all time points.

The source of this sequence is a man younger than 35 with HIV. The sequences come from unsorted PBMCs, collected 0.2 years before starting antiretroviral therapy. The genes are TRBV19 and TRBJ2-6; 7 bases line up with TRBD1. CDR3 sequence (DNA): TGTGCCAGTAGCACGACAGGGTCTGGGGCCAACGTCCTGACTTTC. Its protein product is CASSTTGSGANVLTF. The full variable domain, its missing parts supplied by reference TRBV19 and TRBJ2-6, is DGGITQSPKYLFRKEGQNVTLSCEQNLNHDAMYWYRQDPGQGLRLIYYSQIVNDFQKGDIAEGYSVSREKKESFPLTVTSAQKNPTAFYLCASSTTGSGANVLTFGAGSRLTVL.